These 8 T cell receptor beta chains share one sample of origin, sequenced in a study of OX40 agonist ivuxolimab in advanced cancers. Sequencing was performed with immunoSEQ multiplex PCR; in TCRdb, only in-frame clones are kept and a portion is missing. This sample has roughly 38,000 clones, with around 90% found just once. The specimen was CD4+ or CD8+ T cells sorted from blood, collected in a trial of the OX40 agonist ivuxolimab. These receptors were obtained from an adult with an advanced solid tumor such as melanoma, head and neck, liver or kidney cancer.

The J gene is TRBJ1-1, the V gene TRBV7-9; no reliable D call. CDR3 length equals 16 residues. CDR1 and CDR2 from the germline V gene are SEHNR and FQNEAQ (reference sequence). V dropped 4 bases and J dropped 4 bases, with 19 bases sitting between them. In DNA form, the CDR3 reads TGTGCCAGCAGCTCCCTACTTTTATCTGCCGGCACTGAAGCTTTCTTT. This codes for CASSSLLLSAGTEAFF.

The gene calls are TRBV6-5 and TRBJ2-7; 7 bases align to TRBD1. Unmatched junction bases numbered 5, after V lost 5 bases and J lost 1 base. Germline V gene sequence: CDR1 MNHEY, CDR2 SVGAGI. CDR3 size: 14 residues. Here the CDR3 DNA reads TGTGCCAGCAGTGACAGGGTTACTTCCTACGAGCAGTACTTC. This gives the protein CASSDRVTSYEQYF.

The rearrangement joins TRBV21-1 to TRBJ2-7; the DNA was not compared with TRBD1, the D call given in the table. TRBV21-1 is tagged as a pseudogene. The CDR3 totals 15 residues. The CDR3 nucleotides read TGTGCCAGCAGCAGAGGGGGGGACAGGGTTTACGAGCAGTACTTC. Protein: CASSRGGDRVYEQYF.

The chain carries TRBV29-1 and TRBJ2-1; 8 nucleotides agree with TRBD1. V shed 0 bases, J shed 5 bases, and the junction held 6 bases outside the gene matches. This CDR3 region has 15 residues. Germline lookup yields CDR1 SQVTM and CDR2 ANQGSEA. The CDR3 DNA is TGCAGCGTTGAAGATCGGACAGGGCGAGACAATGAGCAGTTCTTC. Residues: CSVEDRTGRDNEQFF.

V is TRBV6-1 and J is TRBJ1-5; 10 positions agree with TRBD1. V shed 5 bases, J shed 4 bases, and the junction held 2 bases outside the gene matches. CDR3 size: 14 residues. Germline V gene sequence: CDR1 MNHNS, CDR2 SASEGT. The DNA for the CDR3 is TGTGCCAGCAGTCTGGACAGGGGGAATCAGCCCCAGCATTTT. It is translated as CASSLDRGNQPQHF.

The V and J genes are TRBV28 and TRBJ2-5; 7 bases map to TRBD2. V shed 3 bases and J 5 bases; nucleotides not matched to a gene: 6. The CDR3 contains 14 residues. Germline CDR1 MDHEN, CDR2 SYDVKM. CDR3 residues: CASSLSSRGETQYF. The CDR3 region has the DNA TGTGCCAGCAGTTTGTCCTCGCGGGGGGAGACCCAGTACTTC.

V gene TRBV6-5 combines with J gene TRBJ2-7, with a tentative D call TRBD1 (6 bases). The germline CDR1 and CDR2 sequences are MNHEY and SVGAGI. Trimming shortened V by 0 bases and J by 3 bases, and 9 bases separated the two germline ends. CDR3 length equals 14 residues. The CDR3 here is CASSYSMDSYEQYF. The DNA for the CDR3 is TGTGCCAGCAGTTACTCGATGGACAGCTACGAGCAGTACTTC.

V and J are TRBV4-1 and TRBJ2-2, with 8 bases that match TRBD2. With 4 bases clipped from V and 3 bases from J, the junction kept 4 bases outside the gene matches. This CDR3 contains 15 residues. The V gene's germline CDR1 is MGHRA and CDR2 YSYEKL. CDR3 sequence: CASSLGAGDTGELFF. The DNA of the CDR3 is TGCGCCAGCAGCCTTGGAGCGGGAGACACCGGGGAGCTGTTTTTT.